Following are 7 T cell receptor beta chains from one sample sequenced in a study of T cell repertoires in cytomegalovirus infection. MiXCR, applied by TCRdb to the reads, yields one record per CDR3 protein. The sample includes around 450,000 distinct CDR3 sequences, about 11% seen only once; the top ten take approximately 10%. Sequenced material: PBMCs. The receptors stem from a human donor in good health (CMV status not recorded). Some clones in this sample may be carry-over from other donors' samples.

This clonotype was found many times. The V and J genes are TRBV7-2 and TRBJ2-3; weak D call: TRBD2 (6 bases). This CDR3 contains 15 residues. In germline, CDR1 is SGHTA, CDR2 FQGNSA. V lost 1 base, J lost 6 bases, and 14 bases lay in between. For the CDR3, the DNA is TGTGCCAGCAGCTTAGTGCGGACTACCACGGATACGCAGTATTTT. It translates to CASSLVRTTTDTQYF.

This clonotype was counted ten times or more. One end of the junction varies from germline; a read error may be responsible. The CDR3 here is CASSQERRNGKLFF. CDR3 DNA: TGCGCCAGCAGCCAAGAGCGACGGAATGGAAAACTGTTTTTT. V usage is TRBV4-1 and J usage is TRBJ1-4; D uncertain. The CDR3 covers 14 residues. CDR1 and CDR2 from the germline V gene are MGHRA and YSYEKL.

The V gene is TRBV19, the J gene TRBJ2-3; D is uncertain. The CDR3 loop spans 14 amino acids. The V gene's germline CDR1 is LNHDA and CDR2 SQIVND (reference sequence). V lost 5 bases to trimming and J lost 5 bases, with 14 bases between them. The CDR3 reads CASSAQRVQDTQYF. CDR3 sequence (DNA): TGTGCCAGTAGTGCCCAAAGGGTGCAAGATACGCAGTATTTT.

This clonotype was seen many times. The chain links TRBV5-1 to TRBJ2-7; D not resolved. The V and J ends lost 0 bases and 4 bases respectively, with 8 bases between them. The CDR3 is 13 amino acids. Germline CDR1 SGHRS, CDR2 YFSETQ. CDR3 nucleotide sequence: TGCGCCAGCAGCTTGGCACAGAGTTACGAGCAGTACTTC. This sequence encodes CASSLAQSYEQYF.

Only a few counts were recorded for this clonotype. The V gene is TRBV5-1, the J gene TRBJ2-3; TRBD1 matches 11 bases. The CDR3 runs to 15 residues. The V segment lost 2 bases and the J segment 5 bases; nucleotides outside the gene matches: 4. Germline V gene data show CDR1 as SGHRS and CDR2 as YFSETQ. The CDR3 here is CASSFGGTGGDTQYF. DNA of the CDR3: TGCGCCAGCAGCTTCGGAGGGACAGGGGGAGATACGCAGTATTTT.

Ten or more counts support this clonotype. CDR3 in amino acids: CSVREASYNEQFF. The CDR3 DNA reads TGCAGCGTGCGGGAGGCCTCCTACAATGAGCAGTTCTTC. V and J are TRBV29-1 and TRBJ2-1; 8 bases line up with TRBD2. Germline CDR1 reads SQVTM; CDR2 reads ANQGSEA. The CDR3 is made up of 13 amino acids. J was trimmed by 0 bases and V by 6 bases; bases with no gene match: 1.

This clonotype was seen at least ten times. The chain uses TRBV29-1 and TRBJ2-5; either TRBD1 or TRBD2 may supply D (5 bases each). CDR3 size: 14 residues. Germline-derived CDR1 and CDR2 are SQVTM and ANQGSEA. V was pared by 4 bases and J by 4 bases, with 16 bases between. The CDR3 here is CSVGKGTGRETQYF. CDR3 DNA sequence: TGCAGCGTTGGGAAGGGGACCGGCAGAGAGACCCAGTACTTC. Full variable domain (missing parts from reference TRBV29-1 and TRBJ2-5): SAVISQKPSRDICQRGTSLTIQCQVDSQVTMMFWYRQQPGQSLTLIATANQGSEATYESGFVIDKFPISRPNLTFSTLTVSNMSPEDSSIYLCSVGKGTGRETQYFGPGTRLLVL.